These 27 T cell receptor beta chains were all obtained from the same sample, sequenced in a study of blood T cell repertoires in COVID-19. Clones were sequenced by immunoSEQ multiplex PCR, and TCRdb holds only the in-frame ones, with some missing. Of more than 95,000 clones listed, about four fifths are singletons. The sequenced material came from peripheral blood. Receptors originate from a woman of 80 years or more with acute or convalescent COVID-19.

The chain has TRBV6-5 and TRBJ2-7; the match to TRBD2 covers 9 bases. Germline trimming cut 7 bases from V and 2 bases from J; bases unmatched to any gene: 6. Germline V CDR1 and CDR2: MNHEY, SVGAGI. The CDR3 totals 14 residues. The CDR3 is CASKVTSGPYEQYF. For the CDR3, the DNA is TGTGCCAGCAAGGTGACTAGCGGACCCTACGAGCAGTACTTC.

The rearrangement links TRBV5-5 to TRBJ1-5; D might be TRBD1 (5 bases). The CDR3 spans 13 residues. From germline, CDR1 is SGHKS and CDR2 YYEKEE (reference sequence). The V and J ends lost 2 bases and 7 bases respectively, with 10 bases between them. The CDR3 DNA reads TGTGCCAGCAGCTTCCAGGGTGAACAGCCCCAGCATTTT. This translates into CASSFQGEQPQHF. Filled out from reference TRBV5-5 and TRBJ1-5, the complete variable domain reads DAGVTQSPTHLIKTRGQQVTLRCSPISGHKSVSWYQQVLGQGPQFIFQYYEKEERGRGNFPDRFSARQFPNYSSELNVNALLLGDSALYLCASSFQGEQPQHFGDGTRLSIL.

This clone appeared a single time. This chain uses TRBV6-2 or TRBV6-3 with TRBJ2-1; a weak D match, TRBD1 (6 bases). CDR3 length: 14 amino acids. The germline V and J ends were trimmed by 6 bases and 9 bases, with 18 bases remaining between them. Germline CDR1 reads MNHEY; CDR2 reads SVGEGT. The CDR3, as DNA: TGTGCCAGCAGCGGACAGCTCGCGGTGGGTGAGCAGTTCTTC. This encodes CASSGQLAVGEQFF.

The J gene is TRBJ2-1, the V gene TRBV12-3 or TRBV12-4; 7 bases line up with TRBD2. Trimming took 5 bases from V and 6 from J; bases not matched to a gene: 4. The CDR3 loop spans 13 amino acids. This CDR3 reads CASSIGLGNEQFF. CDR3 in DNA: TGTGCCAGCAGTATCGGACTAGGCAATGAGCAGTTCTTC.

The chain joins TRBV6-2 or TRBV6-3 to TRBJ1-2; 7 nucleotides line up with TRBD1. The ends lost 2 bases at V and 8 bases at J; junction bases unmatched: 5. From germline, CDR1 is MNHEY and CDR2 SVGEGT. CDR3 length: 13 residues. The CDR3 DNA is TGTGCCAGCAGTTACCGACAGGGAGGAGGCTACACCTTC. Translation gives CASSYRQGGGYTF.

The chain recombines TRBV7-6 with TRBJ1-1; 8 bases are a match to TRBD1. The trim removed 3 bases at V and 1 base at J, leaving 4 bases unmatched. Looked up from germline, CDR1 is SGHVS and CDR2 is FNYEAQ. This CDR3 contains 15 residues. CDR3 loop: CASSFSGTGNTEAFF. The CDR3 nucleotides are TGTGCCAGCAGCTTTTCCGGGACAGGGAACACTGAAGCTTTCTTT.

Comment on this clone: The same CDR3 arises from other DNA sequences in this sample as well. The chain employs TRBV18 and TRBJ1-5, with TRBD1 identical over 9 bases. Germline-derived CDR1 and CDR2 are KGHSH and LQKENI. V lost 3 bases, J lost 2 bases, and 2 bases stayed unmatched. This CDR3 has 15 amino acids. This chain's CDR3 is CASSPDRGGNQPQHF. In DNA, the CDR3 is TGTGCCAGCTCACCGGACAGGGGTGGCAATCAGCCCCAGCATTTT. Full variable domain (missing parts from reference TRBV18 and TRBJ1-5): NAGVMQNPRHLVRRRGQEARLRCSPMKGHSHVYWYRQLPEEGLKFMVYLQKENIIDESGMPKERFSAEFPKEGPSILRIQQVVRGDSAAYFCASSPDRGGNQPQHFGDGTRLSIL.

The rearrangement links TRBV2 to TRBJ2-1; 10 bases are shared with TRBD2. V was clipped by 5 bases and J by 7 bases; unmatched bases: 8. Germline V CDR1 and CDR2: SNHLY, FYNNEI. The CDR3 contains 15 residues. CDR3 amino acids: CASSREVAGGNEQFF. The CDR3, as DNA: TGTGCCAGCAGTCGGGAGGTAGCGGGAGGAAATGAGCAGTTCTTC.

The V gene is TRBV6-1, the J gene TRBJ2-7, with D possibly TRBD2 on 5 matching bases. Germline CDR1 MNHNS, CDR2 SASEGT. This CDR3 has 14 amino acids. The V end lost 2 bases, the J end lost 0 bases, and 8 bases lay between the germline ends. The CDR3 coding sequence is TGTGCCAGCAGTGAACGGGAAAGCTCCTACGAGCAGTACTTC. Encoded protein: CASSERESSYEQYF.

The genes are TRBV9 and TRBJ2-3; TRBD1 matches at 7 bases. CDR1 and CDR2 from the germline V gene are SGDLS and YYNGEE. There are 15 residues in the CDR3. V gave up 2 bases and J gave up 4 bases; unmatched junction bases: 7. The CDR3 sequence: CASSVRAQGPDTQYF. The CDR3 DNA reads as TGTGCCAGCAGCGTTAGGGCACAGGGGCCAGATACGCAGTATTTT.

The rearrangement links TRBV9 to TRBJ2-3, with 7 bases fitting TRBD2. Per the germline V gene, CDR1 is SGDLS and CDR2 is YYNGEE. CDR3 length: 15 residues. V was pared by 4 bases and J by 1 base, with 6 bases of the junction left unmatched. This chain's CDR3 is CASSLSGLRTDTQYF. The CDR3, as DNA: TGTGCCAGCAGCCTTAGCGGGTTACGCACAGATACGCAGTATTTT.

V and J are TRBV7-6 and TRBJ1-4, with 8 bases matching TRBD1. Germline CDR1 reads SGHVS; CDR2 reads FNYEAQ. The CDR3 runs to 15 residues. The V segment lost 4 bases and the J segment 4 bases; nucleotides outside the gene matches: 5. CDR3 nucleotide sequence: TGTGCCAGCAGCTCACGACAGGGGCGTAATGAAAAACTGTTTTTT. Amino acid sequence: CASSSRQGRNEKLFF.

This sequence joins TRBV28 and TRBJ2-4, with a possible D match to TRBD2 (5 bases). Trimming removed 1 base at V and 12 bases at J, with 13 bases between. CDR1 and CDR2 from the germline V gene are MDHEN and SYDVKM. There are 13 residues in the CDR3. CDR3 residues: CASSLFRTGAQYF. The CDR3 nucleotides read TGTGCCAGCAGTTTATTTCGGACTGGCGCTCAGTACTTC.

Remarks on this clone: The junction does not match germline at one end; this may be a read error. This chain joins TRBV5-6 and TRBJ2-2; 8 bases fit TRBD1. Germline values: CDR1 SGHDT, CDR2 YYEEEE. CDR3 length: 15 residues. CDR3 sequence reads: CASSLGQVMAGELFF. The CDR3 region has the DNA TGTGCCAGCAGTTTGGGACAGGTCATGGCCGGGGAGCTGTTTTTT.

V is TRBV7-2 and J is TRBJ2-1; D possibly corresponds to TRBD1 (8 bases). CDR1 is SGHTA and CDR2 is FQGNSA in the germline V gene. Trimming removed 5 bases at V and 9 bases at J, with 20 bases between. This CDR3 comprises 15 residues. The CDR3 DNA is TGTGCCAGCAGCCCCACGACAGGGGAGGGGGGTGAGCAGTTCTTC. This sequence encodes CASSPTTGEGGEQFF.

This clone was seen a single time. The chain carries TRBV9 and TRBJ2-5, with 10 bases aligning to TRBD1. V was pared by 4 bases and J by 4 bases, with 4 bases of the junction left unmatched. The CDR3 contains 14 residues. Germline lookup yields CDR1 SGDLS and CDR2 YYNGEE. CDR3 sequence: CASSPGQGIETQYF. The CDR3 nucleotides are TGTGCCAGCAGCCCGGGACAGGGGATAGAGACCCAGTACTTC.

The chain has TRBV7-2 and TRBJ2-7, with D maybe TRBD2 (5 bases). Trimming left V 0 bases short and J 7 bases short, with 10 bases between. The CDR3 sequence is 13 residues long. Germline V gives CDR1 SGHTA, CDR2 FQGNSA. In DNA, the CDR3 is TGTGCCAGCAGCTTAGCGGAGGTTGGGGAGCAGTACTTC. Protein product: CASSLAEVGEQYF.

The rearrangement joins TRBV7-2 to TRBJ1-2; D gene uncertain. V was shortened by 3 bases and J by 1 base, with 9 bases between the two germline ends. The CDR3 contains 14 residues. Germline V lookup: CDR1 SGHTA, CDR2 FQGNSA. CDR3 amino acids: CASSLQADNYGYTF. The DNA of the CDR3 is TGTGCCAGCAGCTTGCAGGCAGATAACTATGGCTACACCTTC.

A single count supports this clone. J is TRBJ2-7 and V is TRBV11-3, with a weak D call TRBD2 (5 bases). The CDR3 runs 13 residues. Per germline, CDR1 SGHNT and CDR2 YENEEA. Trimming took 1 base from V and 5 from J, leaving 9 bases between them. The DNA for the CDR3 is TGTGCCAGCAGCTTAGGAGAGGGCAACGAGCAGTACGTC. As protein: CASSLGEGNEQYV.

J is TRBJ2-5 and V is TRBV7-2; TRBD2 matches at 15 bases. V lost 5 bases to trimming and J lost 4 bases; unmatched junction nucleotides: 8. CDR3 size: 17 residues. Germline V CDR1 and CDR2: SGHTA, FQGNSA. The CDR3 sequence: CASSGRTSGRARETQYF. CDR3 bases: TGTGCCAGCAGCGGGAGGACTAGCGGGAGGGCCCGAGAGACCCAGTACTTC.

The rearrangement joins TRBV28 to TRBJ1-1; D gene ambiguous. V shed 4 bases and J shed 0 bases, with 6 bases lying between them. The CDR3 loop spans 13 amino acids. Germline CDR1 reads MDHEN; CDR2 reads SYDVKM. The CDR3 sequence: CASSSPMNTEAFF. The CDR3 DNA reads TGTGCCAGCAGTTCCCCCATGAACACTGAAGCTTTCTTT.

This CDR3 is CASNRLDEQFF. For the CDR3, the DNA is TGTGCCAGCAACCGACTAGATGAGCAGTTCTTC. V and J are TRBV6-4 and TRBJ2-1; D is perhaps TRBD2 (6 bases). The CDR3 has 11 amino acids. Trimming left V 7 bases short and J 8 bases short, with 9 bases between. Germline V lookup: CDR1 MRHNA, CDR2 SNTAGT.

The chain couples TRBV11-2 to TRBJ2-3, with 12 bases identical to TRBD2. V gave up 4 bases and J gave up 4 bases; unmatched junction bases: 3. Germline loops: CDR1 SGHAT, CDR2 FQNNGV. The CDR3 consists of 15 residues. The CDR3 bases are TGTGCCAGCAGCTACGGACTAGCGGGACCAGATACGCAGTATTTT. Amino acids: CASSYGLAGPDTQYF. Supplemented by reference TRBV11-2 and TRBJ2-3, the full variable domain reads EAGVAQSPRYKIIEKRQSVAFWCNPISGHATLYWYQQILGQGPKLLIQFQNNGVVDDSQLPKDRFSAERLKGVDSTLKIQPAKLEDSAVYLCASSYGLAGPDTQYFGPGTRLTVL.

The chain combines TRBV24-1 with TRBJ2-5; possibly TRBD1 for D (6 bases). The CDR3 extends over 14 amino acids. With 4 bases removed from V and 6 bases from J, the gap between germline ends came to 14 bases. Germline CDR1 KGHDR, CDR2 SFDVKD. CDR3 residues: CATSEPGAIKTQYF. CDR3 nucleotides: TGTGCCACCAGTGAGCCAGGGGCCATAAAGACCCAGTACTTC.

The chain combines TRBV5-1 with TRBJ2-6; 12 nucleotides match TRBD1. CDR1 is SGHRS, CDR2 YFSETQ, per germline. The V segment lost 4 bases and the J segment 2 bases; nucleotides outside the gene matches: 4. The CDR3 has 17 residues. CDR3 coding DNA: TGCGCCAGCAGCCTGGGACAGGGGGCTACTGGGGCCAACGTCCTGACTTTC. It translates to CASSLGQGATGANVLTF.

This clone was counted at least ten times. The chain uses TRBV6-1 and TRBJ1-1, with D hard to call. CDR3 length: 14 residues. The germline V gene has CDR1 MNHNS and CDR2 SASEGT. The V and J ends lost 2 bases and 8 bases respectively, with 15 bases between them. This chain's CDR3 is CASSELGGSGEAFF. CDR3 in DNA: TGTGCCAGCAGTGAACTCGGCGGTTCGGGGGAAGCTTTCTTT.

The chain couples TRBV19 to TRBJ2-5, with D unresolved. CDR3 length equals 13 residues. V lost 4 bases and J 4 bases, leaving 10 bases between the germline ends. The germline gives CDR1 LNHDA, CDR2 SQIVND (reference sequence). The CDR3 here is CASSTRLRETQYF. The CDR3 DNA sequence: TGTGCCAGTAGTACCAGGCTGAGAGAGACCCAGTACTTC.